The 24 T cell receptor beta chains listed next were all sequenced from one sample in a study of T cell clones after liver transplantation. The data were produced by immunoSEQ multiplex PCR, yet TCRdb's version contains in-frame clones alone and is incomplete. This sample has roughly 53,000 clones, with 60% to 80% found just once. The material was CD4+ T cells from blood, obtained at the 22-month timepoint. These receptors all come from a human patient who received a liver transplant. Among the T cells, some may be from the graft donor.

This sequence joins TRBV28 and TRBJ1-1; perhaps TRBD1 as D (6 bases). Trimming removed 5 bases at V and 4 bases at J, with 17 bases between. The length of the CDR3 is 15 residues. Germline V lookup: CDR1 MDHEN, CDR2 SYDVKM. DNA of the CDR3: TGTGCCAGCAGTCCCAACACAGGGATGGGCACTGAAGCTTTCTTT. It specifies CASSPNTGMGTEAFF.

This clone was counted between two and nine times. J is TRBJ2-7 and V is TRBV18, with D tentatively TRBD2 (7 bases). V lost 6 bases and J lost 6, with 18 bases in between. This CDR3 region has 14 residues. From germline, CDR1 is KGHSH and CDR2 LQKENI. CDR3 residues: CASSSGRGASEQYF. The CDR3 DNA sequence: TGTGCCAGCTCGTCGGGACGGGGGGCCTCCGAGCAGTACTTC.

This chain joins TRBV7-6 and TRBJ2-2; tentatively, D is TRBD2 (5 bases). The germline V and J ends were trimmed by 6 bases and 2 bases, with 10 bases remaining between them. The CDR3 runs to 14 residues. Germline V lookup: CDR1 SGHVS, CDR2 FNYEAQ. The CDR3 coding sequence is TGTGCCAGCAGACCGGGGATTAACACCGGGGAGCTGTTTTTT. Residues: CASRPGINTGELFF.

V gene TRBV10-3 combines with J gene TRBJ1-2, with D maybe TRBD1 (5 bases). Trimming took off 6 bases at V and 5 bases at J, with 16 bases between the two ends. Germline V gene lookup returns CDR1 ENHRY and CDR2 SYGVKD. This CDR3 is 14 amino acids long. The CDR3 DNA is TGTGCCATCAGCCTTGACAGTCTTGGTTATGGCTACACCTTC. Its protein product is CAISLDSLGYGYTF.

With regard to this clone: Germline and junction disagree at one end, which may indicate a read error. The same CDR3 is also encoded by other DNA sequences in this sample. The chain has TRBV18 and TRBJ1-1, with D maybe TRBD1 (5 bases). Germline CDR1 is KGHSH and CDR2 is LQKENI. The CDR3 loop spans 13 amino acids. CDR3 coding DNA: TGTGCCAGCTCTCCACAGGTTAACACTGAAGCTTTCTTT. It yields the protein CASSPQVNTEAFF.

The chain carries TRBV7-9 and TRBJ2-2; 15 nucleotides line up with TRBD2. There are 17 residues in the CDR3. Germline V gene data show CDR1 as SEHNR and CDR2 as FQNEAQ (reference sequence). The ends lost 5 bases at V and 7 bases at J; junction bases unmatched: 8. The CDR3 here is CASSLGLAGGGVGELFF. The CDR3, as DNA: TGTGCCAGCAGCCTGGGACTAGCGGGGGGCGGCGTCGGGGAGCTGTTTTTT.

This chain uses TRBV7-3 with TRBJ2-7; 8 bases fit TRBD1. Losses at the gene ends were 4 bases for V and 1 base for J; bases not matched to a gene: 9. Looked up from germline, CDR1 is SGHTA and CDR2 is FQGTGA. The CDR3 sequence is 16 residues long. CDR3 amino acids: CASSSRPGQESYEQYF. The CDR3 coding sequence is TGTGCCAGCAGCTCCCGTCCGGGACAGGAGTCCTACGAGCAGTACTTC.

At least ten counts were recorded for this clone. The CDR3 sequence is CASSYGVNVPLHF. The DNA of the CDR3 is TGTGCCAGCAGTTACGGGGTGAATGTACCCCTCCACTTT. This sequence joins TRBV6-5 and TRBJ1-6, with no clear D. V was pared by 2 bases and J by 12 bases, with 11 bases between. The CDR3 covers 13 residues. The germline V gene encodes CDR1 MNHEY and CDR2 SVGAGI.

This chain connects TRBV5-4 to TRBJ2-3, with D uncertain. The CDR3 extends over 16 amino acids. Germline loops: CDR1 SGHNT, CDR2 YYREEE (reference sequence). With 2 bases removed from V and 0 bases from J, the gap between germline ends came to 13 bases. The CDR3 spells CASSLSGRSSTDTQYF. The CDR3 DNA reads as TGTGCCAGCAGCTTATCCGGCAGATCTAGCACAGATACGCAGTATTTT.

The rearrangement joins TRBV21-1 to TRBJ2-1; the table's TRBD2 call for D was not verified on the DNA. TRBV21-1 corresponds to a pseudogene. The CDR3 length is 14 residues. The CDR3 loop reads CARIMFRGINEQFF. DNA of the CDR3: TGTGCCAGGATAATGTTTAGAGGAATTAATGAGCAGTTCTTC.

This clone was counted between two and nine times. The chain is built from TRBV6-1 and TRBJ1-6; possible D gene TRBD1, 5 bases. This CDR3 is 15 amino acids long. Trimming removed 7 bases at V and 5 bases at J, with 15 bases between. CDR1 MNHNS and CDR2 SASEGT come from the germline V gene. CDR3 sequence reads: CASTWTKVDNSPLHF. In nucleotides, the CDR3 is TGTGCCAGCACCTGGACAAAAGTCGATAATTCACCCCTCCACTTT.

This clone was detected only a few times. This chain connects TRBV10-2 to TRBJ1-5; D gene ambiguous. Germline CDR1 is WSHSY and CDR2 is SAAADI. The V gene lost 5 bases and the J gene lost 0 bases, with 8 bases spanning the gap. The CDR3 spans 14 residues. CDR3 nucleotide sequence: TGCGCCAGCAGTCCTACTAATAGCAATCAGCCCCAGCATTTT. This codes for CASSPTNSNQPQHF.

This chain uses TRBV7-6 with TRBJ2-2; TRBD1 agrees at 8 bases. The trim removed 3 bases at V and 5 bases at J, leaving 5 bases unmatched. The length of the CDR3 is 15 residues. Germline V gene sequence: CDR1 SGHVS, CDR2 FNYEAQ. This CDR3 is CASSFGDRPTGELFF. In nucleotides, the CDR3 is TGTGCCAGCAGCTTTGGGGACAGGCCGACCGGGGAGCTGTTTTTT.

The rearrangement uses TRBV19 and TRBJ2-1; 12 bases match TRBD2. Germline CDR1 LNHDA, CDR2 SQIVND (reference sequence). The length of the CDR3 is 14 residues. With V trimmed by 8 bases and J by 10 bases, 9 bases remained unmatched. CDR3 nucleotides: TGTGCCAGTTCCCTAGCGGGGGGGCAATTGGAGCAGTTCTTC. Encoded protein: CASSLAGGQLEQFF. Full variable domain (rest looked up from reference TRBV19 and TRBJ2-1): DGGITQSPKYLFRKEGQNVTLSCEQNLNHDAMYWYRQDPGQGLRLIYYSQIVNDFQKGDIAEGYSVSREKKESFPLTVTSAQKNPTAFYLCASSLAGGQLEQFFGPGTRLTVL.

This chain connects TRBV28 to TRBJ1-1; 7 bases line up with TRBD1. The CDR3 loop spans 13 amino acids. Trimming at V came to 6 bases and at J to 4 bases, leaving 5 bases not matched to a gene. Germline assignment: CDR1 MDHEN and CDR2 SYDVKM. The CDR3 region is CASSQPGGTEAFF. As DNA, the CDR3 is TGTGCCAGCAGCCAACCAGGGGGCACTGAAGCTTTCTTT.

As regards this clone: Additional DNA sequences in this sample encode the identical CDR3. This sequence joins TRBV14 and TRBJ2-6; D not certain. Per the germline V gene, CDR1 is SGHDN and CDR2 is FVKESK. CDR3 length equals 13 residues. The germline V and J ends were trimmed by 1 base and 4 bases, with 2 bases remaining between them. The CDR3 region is CASSQGGANVLTF. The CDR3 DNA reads TGTGCCAGCAGCCAAGGGGGGGCCAACGTCCTGACTTTC.

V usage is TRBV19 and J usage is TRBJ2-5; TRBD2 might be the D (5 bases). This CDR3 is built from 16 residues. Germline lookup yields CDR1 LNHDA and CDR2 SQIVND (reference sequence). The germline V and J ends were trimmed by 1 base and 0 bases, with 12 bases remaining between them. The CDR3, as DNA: TGTGCCAGTAGTATAGGTAGAGGGCTAAACCAAGAGACCCAGTACTTC. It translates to CASSIGRGLNQETQYF.

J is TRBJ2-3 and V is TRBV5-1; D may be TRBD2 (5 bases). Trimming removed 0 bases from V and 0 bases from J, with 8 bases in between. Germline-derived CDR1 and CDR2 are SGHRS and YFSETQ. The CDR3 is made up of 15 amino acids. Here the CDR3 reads CASSLGGKSTDTQYF. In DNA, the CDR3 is TGCGCCAGCAGCTTGGGAGGGAAAAGCACAGATACGCAGTATTTT.

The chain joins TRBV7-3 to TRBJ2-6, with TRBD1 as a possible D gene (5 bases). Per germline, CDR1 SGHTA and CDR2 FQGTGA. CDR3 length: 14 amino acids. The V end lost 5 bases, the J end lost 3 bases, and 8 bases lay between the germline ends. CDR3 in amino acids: CASSQGGGANVLTF. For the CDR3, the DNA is TGTGCCAGCAGCCAGGGCGGTGGGGCCAACGTCCTGACTTTC.

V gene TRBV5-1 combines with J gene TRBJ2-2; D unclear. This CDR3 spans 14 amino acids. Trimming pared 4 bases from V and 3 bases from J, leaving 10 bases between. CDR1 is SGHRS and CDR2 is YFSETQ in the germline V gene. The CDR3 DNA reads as TGCGCCAGCAGCCTAATCCCCGACACCGGGGAGCTGTTTTTT. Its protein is CASSLIPDTGELFF.

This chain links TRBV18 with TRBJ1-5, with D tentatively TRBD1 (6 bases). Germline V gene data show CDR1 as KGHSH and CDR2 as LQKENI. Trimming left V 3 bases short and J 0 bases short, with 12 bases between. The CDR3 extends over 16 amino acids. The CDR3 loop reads CASSPTGSNSNQPQHF. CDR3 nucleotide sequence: TGTGCCAGCTCACCTACAGGGTCTAATAGCAATCAGCCCCAGCATTTT.

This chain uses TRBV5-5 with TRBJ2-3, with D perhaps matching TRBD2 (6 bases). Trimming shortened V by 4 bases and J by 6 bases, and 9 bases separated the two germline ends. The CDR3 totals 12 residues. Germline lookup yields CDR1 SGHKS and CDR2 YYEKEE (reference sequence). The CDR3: CASSPGVDTQYF. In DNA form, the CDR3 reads TGTGCCAGCAGCCCGGGGGTTGATACGCAGTATTTT.

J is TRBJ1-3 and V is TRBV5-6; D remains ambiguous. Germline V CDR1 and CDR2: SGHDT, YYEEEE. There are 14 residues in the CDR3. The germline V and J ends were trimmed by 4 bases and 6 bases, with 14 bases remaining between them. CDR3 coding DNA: TGTGCCAGCAGCCTGACCGGGGTAGAAAACACCATATATTTT. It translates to CASSLTGVENTIYF.

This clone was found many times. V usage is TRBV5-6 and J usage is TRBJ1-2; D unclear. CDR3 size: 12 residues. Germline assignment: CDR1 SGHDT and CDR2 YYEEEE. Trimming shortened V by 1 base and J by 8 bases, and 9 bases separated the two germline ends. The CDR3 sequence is CASSLQRRGYTF. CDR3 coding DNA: TGTGCCAGCAGCTTGCAGAGAAGGGGCTACACCTTC. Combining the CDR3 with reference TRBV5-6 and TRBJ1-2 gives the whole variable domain DAGVTQSPTHLIKTRGQQVTLRCSPKSGHDTVSWYQQALGQGPQFIFQYYEEEERQRGNFPDRFSGHQFPNYSSELNVNALLLGDSALYLCASSLQRRGYTFGSGTRLTVV.